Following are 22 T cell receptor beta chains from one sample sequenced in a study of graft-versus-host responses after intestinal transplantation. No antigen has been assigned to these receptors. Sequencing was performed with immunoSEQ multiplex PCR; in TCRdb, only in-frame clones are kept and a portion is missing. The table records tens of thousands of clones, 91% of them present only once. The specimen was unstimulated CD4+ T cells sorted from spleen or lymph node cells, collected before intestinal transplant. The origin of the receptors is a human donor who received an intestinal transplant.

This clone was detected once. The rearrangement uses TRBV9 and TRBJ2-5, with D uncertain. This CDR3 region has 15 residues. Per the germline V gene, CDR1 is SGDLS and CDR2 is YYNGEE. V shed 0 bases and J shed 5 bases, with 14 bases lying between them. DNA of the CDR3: TGTGCCAGCAGCGTAGGAGGTGGCGCGCGGGAGACCCAGTACTTC. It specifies CASSVGGGARETQYF.

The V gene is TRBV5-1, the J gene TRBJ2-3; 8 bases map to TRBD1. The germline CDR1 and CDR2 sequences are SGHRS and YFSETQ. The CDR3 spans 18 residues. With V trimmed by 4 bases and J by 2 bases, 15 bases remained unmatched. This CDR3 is CASSPVPDRDLHTDTQYF. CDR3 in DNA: TGCGCCAGCAGCCCGGTCCCGGACAGGGATCTTCACACAGATACGCAGTATTTT.

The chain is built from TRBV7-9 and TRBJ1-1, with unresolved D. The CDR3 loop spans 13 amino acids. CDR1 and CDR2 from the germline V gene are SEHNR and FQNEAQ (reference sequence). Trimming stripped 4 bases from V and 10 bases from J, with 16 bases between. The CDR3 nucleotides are TGTGCCAGCAGCTGGACTAGGGTAGCGGCAGCTTTCTTT. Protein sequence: CASSWTRVAAAFF.

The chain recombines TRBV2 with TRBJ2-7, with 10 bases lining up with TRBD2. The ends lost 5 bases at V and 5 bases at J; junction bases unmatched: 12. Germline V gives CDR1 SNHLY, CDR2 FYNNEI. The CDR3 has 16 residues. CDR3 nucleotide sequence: TGTGCCAGCAGTCCTAGTCTAGCGGGGGTTTATCACGAGCAGTACTTC. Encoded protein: CASSPSLAGVYHEQYF. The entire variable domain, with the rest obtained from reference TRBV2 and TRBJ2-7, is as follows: EPEVTQTPSHQVTQMGQEVILRCVPISNHLYFYWYRQILGQKVEFLVSFYNNEISEKSEIFDDQFSVERPDGSNFTLKIRSTKLEDSAMYFCASSPSLAGVYHEQYFGPGTRLTVT.

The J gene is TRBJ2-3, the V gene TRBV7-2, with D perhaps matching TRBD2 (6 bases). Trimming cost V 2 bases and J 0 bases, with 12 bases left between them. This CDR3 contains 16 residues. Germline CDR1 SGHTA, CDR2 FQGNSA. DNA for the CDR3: TGTGCCAGCAGCTTACAGGCGGGGACTAGCACAGATACGCAGTATTTT. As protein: CASSLQAGTSTDTQYF.

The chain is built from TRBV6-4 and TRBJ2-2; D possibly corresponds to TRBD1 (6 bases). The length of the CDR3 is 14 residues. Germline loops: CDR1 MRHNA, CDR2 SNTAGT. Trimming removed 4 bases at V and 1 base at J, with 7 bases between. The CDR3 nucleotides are TGTGCCAGCAGTGTAGGGGGGAACACCGGGGAGCTGTTTTTT. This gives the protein CASSVGGNTGELFF.

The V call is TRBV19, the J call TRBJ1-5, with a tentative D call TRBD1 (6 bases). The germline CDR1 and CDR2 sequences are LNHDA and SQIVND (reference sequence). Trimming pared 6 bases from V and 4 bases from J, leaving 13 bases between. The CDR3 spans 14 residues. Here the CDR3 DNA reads TGTGCCAGTAGACCGATACAGGGTAATCAGCCCCAGCATTTT. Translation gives CASRPIQGNQPQHF.

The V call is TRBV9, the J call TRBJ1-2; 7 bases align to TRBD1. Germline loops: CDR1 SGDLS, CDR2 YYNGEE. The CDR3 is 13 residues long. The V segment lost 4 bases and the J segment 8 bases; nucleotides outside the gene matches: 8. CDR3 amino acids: CASSYDRAGGYTF. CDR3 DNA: TGTGCCAGCAGCTACGACAGGGCCGGGGGCTACACCTTC.

The CDR3 here is CASKLAGGPDTQYF. The CDR3 bases are TGTGCCAGCAAACTAGCGGGGGGGCCTGATACGCAGTATTTT. The rearrangement joins TRBV2 to TRBJ2-3; 13 positions match TRBD2. The CDR3 runs to 14 residues. The germline V gene has CDR1 SNHLY and CDR2 FYNNEI. The ends lost 7 bases at V and 6 bases at J; junction bases unmatched: 4.

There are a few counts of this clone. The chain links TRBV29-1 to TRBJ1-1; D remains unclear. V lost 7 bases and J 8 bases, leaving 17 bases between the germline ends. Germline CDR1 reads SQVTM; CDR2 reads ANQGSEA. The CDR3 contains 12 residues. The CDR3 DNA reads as TGCAGCGGTTGCGCTTGGAACAGCGAAGCTTTCTTT. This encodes CSGCAWNSEAFF.

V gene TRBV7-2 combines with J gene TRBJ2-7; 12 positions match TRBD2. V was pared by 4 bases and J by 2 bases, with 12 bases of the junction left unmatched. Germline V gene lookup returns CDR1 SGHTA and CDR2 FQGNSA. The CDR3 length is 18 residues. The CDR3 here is CASSSQTGLAGFTYEQYF. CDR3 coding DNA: TGTGCCAGCAGCTCCCAGACGGGACTAGCGGGTTTTACCTACGAGCAGTACTTC.

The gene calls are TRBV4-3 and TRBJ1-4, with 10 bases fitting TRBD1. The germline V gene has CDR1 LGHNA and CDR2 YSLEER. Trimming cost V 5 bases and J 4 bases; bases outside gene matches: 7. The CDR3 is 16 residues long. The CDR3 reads CASSDRGRLNNEKLFF. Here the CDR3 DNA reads TGCGCCAGCAGCGACAGGGGGCGCTTGAATAATGAAAAACTGTTTTTT.

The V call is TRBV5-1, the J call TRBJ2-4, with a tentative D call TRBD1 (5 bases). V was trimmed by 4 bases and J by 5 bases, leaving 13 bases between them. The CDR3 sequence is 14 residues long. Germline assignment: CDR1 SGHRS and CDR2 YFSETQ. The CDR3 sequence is CASSLRVEENIQYF. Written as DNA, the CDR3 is TGCGCCAGCAGCCTCAGGGTAGAGGAAAACATTCAGTACTTC.

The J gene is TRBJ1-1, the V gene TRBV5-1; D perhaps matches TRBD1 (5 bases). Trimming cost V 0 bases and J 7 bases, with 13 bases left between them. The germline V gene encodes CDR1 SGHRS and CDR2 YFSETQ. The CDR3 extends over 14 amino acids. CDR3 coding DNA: TGCGCCAGCAGCTTGGAGTCAGGGATCCGTGAAGCTTTCTTT. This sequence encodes CASSLESGIREAFF.

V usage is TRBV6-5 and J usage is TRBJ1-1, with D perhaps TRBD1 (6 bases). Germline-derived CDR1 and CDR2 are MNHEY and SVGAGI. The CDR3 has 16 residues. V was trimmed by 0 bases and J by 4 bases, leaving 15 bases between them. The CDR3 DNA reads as TGTGCCAGCAGTTACTCGAGGCAGGGGTGGGTCACTGAAGCTTTCTTT. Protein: CASSYSRQGWVTEAFF.

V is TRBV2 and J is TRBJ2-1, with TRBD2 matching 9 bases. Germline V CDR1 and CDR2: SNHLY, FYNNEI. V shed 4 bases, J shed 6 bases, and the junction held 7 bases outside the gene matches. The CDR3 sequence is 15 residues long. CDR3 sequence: CASSAGTSILNEQFF. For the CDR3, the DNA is TGTGCCAGCAGTGCCGGGACTAGCATCCTCAATGAGCAGTTCTTC.

CDR3 nucleotide sequence: TGCAGCGTTGCACAGGGCCTCGACGAGCAGTACTTC. Protein product: CSVAQGLDEQYF. This chain links TRBV29-1 with TRBJ2-5, with a weak D call TRBD1 (6 bases). Matching the DNA end better, TRBJ2-7 makes the J call doubtful. The CDR3 sequence is 12 residues long. CDR1 and CDR2 from the germline V gene are SQVTM and ANQGSEA.

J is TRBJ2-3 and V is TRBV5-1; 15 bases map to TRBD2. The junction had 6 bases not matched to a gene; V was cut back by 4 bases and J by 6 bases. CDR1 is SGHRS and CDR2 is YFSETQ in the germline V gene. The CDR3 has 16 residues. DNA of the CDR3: TGCGCCAGCAGCAGCGGACTAGCGGGGGGGCCGGATACGCAGTATTTT. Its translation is CASSSGLAGGPDTQYF.

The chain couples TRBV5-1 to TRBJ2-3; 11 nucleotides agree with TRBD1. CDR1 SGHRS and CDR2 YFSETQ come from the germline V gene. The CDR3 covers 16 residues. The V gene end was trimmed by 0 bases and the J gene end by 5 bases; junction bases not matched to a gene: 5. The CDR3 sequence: CASSLGWTGGEDTQYF. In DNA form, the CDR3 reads TGCGCCAGCAGCTTGGGTTGGACAGGGGGCGAAGATACGCAGTATTTT.

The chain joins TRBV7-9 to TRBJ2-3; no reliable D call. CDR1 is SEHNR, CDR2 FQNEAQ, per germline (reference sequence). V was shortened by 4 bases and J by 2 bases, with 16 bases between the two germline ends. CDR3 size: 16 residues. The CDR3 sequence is CASSSRLHSPTDTQYF. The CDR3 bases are TGTGCCAGCAGCTCCCGACTCCACTCCCCCACAGATACGCAGTATTTT.

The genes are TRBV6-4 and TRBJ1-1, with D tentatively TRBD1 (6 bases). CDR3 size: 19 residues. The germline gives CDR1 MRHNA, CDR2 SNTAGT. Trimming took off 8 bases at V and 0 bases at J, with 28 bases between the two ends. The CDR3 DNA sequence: TGTGCCAGCGTCGGACCGTCACAGGGTAAGGAGAACATGAACACTGAAGCTTTCTTT. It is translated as CASVGPSQGKENMNTEAFF.

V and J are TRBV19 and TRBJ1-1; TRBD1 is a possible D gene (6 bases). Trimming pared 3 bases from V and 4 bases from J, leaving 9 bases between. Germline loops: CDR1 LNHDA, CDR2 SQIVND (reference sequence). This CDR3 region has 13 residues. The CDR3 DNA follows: TGTGCCAGTAGTATTGGGGGCGGCACTGAAGCTTTCTTT. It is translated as CASSIGGGTEAFF.